One and the same sample provided the 5 T cell receptor beta chains below, sequenced in a study of blood T cell dynamics during melanoma immunotherapy. Specified time point: week 3, after first cycle of checkpoint inhibitor. Profiled with immunoSEQ multiplex PCR; TCRdb holds only in-frame clones, not every one. The data hold around 10,000 clones, with over 80% observed a single time. The source was blood, collected from a patient treated with checkpoint blockade. The receptors stem from a human donor with melanoma.

CDR3 protein: CASSQEVQSPGAPLHF. The CDR3 DNA follows: TGCGCCAGCAGCCAAGAGGTACAAAGCCCAGGGGCACCCCTCCACTTT. This chain joins TRBV4-1 and TRBJ1-6; D is possibly TRBD1 (6 bases). The CDR3 spans 16 residues. V lost 0 bases and J lost 11, with 17 bases in between. Germline V lookup: CDR1 MGHRA, CDR2 YSYEKL.

This chain links TRBV30 with TRBJ1-2; D unresolved. Per the germline V gene, CDR1 is GTSNPN and CDR2 is SVGIG (reference sequence). V was pared by 1 base and J by 0 bases, with 6 bases between. This CDR3 spans 13 amino acids. CDR3 in DNA: TGTGCCTGGAGTGGCGAAGCTAACTATGGCTACACCTTC. The encoded protein is CAWSGEANYGYTF.

The J gene is TRBJ1-6, the V gene TRBV28; D uncertain. This CDR3 is built from 13 residues. V lost 7 bases and J lost 7, with 11 bases in between. Looked up from germline, CDR1 is MDHEN and CDR2 is SYDVKM. The CDR3 reads CASMGNWNSPLHF. The CDR3 coding sequence is TGTGCCAGCATGGGGAATTGGAATTCACCCCTCCACTTT.

The rearrangement links TRBV7-2 to TRBJ1-1, with D perhaps matching TRBD1 (5 bases). V was cut by 3 bases and J by 1 base, with 9 bases left in between. The CDR3 is 14 residues long. The germline V gene encodes CDR1 SGHTA and CDR2 FQGNSA. CDR3 DNA: TGTGCCAGCAGCTTTTTTCAGGGGAACACTGAAGCTTTCTTT. Translation: CASSFFQGNTEAFF. The full variable domain, completed using reference TRBV7-2 and TRBJ1-1, is GAGVSQSPSNKVTEKGKDVELRCDPISGHTALYWYRQSLGQGLEFLIYFQGNSAPDKSGLPSDRFSAERTGGSVSTLTIQRTQQEDSAVYLCASSFFQGNTEAFFGQGTRLTVV.

The J gene is TRBJ2-7, the V gene TRBV5-6; possible D gene TRBD2, 6 bases. Germline V lookup: CDR1 SGHDT, CDR2 YYEEEE. The CDR3 length is 16 residues. V was shortened by 4 bases and J by 3 bases, with 20 bases between the two germline ends. The CDR3 DNA is TGTGCCAGCAGCGGGGGGATCCAGGCCACACGCTACGAGCAGTACGTC. As protein: CASSGGIQATRYEQYV.